This T cell receptor (beta chain) was recovered during a study of blood T cell repertoires in COVID-19. Study information: The United States, Italy and Spain were the sources of the acute and convalescent COVID-19 samples.

Profiling relied on immunoSEQ multiplex PCR, and the TCRdb table lists in-frame clones only, not all of them. The table includes under 250,000 clones, around 82% detected once. The count of this clone is one. This TCR derives from a human donor in a cohort sampled during active COVID-19. The material sequenced was peripheral blood.

For the CDR3, the DNA is TGTGCCAGCATCCAGGGGCTAAATAATTCACCCCTCCACTTT. Translated: CASIQGLNNSPLHF. V gene TRBV5-8 combines with J gene TRBJ1-6; TRBD1 might be the D (6 bases). The CDR3 has 14 amino acids. CDR1 and CDR2 (germline): SGHTS, YDEGEE. The germline V and J ends were trimmed by 6 bases and 5 bases, with 12 bases remaining between them.